This is a list of T cell receptor beta chains from one sample in a study of beta chain features in type 1 diabetes. Clones were read by immunoSEQ multiplex PCR, and TCRdb kept only the in-frame ones, dropping some. The sample records hundreds of thousands of clones, about 30% being singletons. The sequenced material came from naive CD4+ T cells from blood. The source is a man aged 18 to 29 in good health. CDR3s include the opening cysteine and the closing phenylalanine or tryptophan. The D gene is left open where the match is weak. Not all rows give a size; the values are once, few, many and, for expanded clones, a class.

d_call	clone_size	v_call	j_call	cdr3_nt	cdr3_aa
TRBD2	NA	TRBV7-2	TRBJ2-7	TGTGCCAGCAGCTTAGGTTGGCGGGAGAGCGAGCAGTACTTC	CASSLGWRESEQYF
NA	few	TRBV7-9	TRBJ2-7	TGTGCCAGCAGCTCCACCTACGAGCAGTACTTC	CASSSTYEQYF
NA	NA	TRBV15	TRBJ2-5	TGTGCCACCAGCAGATTCCCGACTAGCCAAGAGACCCAGTACTTC	CATSRFPTSQETQYF
NA	few	TRBV29-1	TRBJ2-2	TGCAGCGCCCAAGTTTCGGGGGAAACCGGGGAGCTGTTTTTT	CSAQVSGETGELFF
TRBD2	NA	TRBV27	TRBJ2-1	TGTGCCAGCAGTTCTCCCCGACTAGCGGGAGCTTATGAGCAGTTCTTC	CASSSPRLAGAYEQFF
NA	NA	TRBV25-1	TRBJ2-2	TGTGCCAGCAGTGAATCTCGGGGGTATGGGAACACCGGGGAGCTGTTTTTT	CASSESRGYGNTGELFF
NA	NA	TRBV11-2	TRBJ2-1	TGTGCCAGCAGCTTAGTTTTGAGACAAACAGGCAATGAGCAGTTCTTC	CASSLVLRQTGNEQFF
NA	NA	TRBV10-3	TRBJ1-1	TGTGCCATCAGGAGGGAGTACATGAACACTGAAGCTTTCTTT	CAIRREYMNTEAFF
TRBD1	NA	TRBV29-1	TRBJ2-7	TGCAGCGTTAGGGGGCAGGCCTACGAGCAGTACTTC	CSVRGQAYEQYF
TRBD2	few	TRBV5-1	TRBJ2-3	TGCGCCAGCAGCTTGGGGTCTAGCGGGAGAACAGATACGCAGTATTTT	CASSLGSSGRTDTQYF
NA	NA	TRBV29-1	TRBJ2-6	TGCAGCGTAGGGGTGTCTGGGGCCAACGTCCTGACTTTC	CSVGVSGANVLTF
TRBD1	NA	TRBV27	TRBJ1-2	TGTGCCAGCAGTTTTTCCGGACAGGTCAACTATGGCTACACCTTC	CASSFSGQVNYGYTF
NA	few	TRBV7-2	TRBJ2-7	TGTGCCAGCAGCCCCTCAAGCTCCTACGAGCAGTACTTC	CASSPSSSYEQYF
NA	NA	TRBV2	TRBJ2-7	TGTGCCAGCAGTGACGGTTACGAGCAGTACTTC	CASSDGYEQYF
TRBD2	NA	TRBV27	TRBJ2-1	TGTGCCAGCTTGGGCGCGACTAGCGACAATGAGCAGTTCTTC	CASLGATSDNEQFF
NA	NA	TRBV7-3	TRBJ1-1	TGTGCCAGCAGCGCGACGGACGGGAACACTGAAGCTTTCTTT	CASSATDGNTEAFF
TRBD1	NA	TRBV18	TRBJ2-7	TGTGCCAGCTCACCACGGACAGGGGTCTACGAGCAGTACTTC	CASSPRTGVYEQYF
TRBD1	NA	TRBV29-1	TRBJ2-1	TGCAGCGTTATAGTAGGGACAGGGGGCCCGGGAGTCGAGTTCTTC	CSVIVGTGGPGVEFF
TRBD2	few	TRBV2	TRBJ2-1	TGTGCCAGCACCCGACTAGCGGGAGGATTAAGTGAGCAGTTCTTC	CASTRLAGGLSEQFF
NA	NA	TRBV28	TRBJ2-1	TGTGCCAGCGTGGCTAGCGACCGCTACAATGAGCAGTTCTTC	CASVASDRYNEQFF
NA	NA	TRBV29-1	TRBJ2-3	TGCAGCGTTGATCTCCGGGGCACAGATACGCAGTATTTT	CSVDLRGTDTQYF
NA	NA	TRBV29-1	TRBJ1-1	TGCAGCGTCGCCGGGACACACACTGAAGCTTTCTTT	CSVAGTHTEAFF
NA	NA	TRBV20-1	TRBJ1-3	TGCAGTGCTAGTGCAGGAAACACCATATATTTT	CSASAGNTIYF
TRBD1	NA	TRBV9	TRBJ1-1	TGTGCCAGCAGCGGGAGACCGACAGGGCAAACAGCGGAAGCTTTCTTT	CASSGRPTGQTAEAFF
NA	NA	TRBV5-1	TRBJ1-1	TGCGCCAGTTCGGCACAGGTGAACACTGAAGCTTTCTTT	CASSAQVNTEAFF
NA	few	TRBV30	TRBJ1-2	TGTGCCTGGAGTGTACGGGGGAAGACTAACTATGGCTACACCTTC	CAWSVRGKTNYGYTF
NA	NA	TRBV2	TRBJ1-5	TGTGCCAGCAGCGCAGGGGTGGGCCAGCCCCAGCATTTT	CASSAGVGQPQHF
TRBD1	few	TRBV7-9	TRBJ2-4	TGTGCCAGCAGCTTAGCCAGGGGGAACATTCAGTACTTC	CASSLARGNIQYF